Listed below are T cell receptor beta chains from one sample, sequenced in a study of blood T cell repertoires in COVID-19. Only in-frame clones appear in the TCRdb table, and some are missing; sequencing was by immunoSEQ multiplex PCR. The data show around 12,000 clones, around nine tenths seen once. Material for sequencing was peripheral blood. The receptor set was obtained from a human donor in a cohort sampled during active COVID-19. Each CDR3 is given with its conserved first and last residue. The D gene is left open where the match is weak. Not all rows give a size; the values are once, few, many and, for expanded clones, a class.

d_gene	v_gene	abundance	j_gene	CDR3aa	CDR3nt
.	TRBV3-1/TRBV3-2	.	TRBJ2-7	CASSQGGARPTYEQYF	TGTGCCAGCAGCCAGGGTGGGGCGCGCCCCACCTACGAGCAGTACTTC
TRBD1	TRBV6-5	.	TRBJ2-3	CASSQGDRVTDTQYF	TGTGCCAGCAGTCAGGGGGACAGGGTGACAGATACGCAGTATTTT
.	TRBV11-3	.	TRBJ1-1	CASTQRGQATEAFF	TGTGCCAGCACCCAACGGGGACAAGCAACTGAAGCTTTCTTT
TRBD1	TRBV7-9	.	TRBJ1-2	CASSSSDREGYGYTF	TGTGCCAGCAGTTCCAGTGACAGGGAAGGTTATGGCTACACCTTC
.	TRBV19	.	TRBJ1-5	CASKGAQTDYSNQPQHF	TGTGCCAGCAAAGGTGCACAGACCGACTATAGCAATCAGCCCCAGCATTTT
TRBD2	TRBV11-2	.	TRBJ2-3	CASSFPVGRGDATDTQYF	TGTGCCAGCAGCTTCCCGGTGGGGCGGGGGGATGCAACAGATACGCAGTATTTT
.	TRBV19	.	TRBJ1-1	CASSRIPGFEAFF	TGTGCCAGTAGTCGGATACCGGGATTCGAAGCTTTCTTT
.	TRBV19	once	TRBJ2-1	CASSILTAGGYSSYNEQFF	TGTGCCAGTAGTATTCTCACCGCAGGGGGGTACAGCTCCTACAATGAGCAGTTCTTC
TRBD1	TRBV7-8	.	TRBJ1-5	CASSSRDRNNQPQHF	TGTGCCAGCAGCAGCCGGGACAGGAACAATCAGCCCCAGCATTTT
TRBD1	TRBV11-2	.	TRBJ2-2	CASSSRDSLNTGELFF	TGTGCCAGCAGCAGCAGGGACAGCCTTAACACCGGGGAGCTGTTTTTT
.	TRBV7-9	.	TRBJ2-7	CASNLDSHYEQYF	TGTGCCAGCAACCTCGACAGCCATTACGAGCAGTACTTC
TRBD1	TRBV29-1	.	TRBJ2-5	CSVGQGTETQYF	TGCAGCGTTGGACAGGGGACAGAGACCCAGTACTTC
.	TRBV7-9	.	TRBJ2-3	CASSPQGTDTQYF	TGTGCCAGCAGCCCCCAGGGGACAGATACGCAGTATTTT
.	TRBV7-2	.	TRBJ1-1	CASSRAGDMNTEAFF	TGTGCCAGCAGCCGGGCAGGGGACATGAACACTGAAGCTTTCTTT
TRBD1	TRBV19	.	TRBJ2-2	CASSIDSGTANTGELFF	TGTGCCAGTAGTATAGATTCGGGGACAGCAAACACCGGGGAGCTGTTTTTT
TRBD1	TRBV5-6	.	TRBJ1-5	CASSNRGNQPQHF	TGTGCCAGCAGCAACAGGGGGAACCAGCCCCAGCATTTT
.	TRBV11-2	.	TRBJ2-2	CASSLDFDTGELFF	TGTGCCAGCAGCTTAGATTTCGACACCGGGGAGCTGTTTTTT
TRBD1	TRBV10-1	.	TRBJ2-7	CASSRRTGAAGEQYF	TGCGCCAGCAGTCGACGGACAGGGGCCGCTGGGGAGCAGTACTTC
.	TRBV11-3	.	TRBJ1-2	CASSLGIGTNYGYTF	TGTGCCAGCAGCTTAGGTATCGGGACTAACTATGGCTACACCTTC
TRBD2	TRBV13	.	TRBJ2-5	CASSLVPSGGDKETQYF	TGTGCCAGCAGCTTAGTCCCTAGCGGGGGGGATAAAGAGACCCAGTACTTC
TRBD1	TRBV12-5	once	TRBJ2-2	CASGFPGTGDTGELFF	TGTGCTAGTGGTTTTCCCGGGACAGGGGACACCGGGGAGCTGTTTTTT
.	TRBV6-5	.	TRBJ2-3	CASTPQIFGDTQYF	TGTGCCAGTACCCCCCAGATTTTCGGGGATACGCAGTATTTT
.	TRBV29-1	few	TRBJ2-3	CSVDFTRTSTDTQYF	TGCAGCGTTGATTTTACTCGGACTAGCACAGATACGCAGTATTTT
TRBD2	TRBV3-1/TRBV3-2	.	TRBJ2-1	CASSQGAGGPNEQFF	TGTGCCAGCAGCCAAGGAGCGGGGGGCCCCAATGAGCAGTTCTTC
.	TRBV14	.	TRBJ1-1	CASSQEVGAGNTEAFF	TGTGCCAGCAGCCAAGAGGTGGGGGCAGGGAACACTGAAGCTTTCTTT
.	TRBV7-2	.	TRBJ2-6	CASSLTGTGANVLTF	TGTGCCAGCAGCTTGACAGGAACTGGGGCCAACGTCCTGACTTTC
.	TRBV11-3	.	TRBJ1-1	CASSLDRVRNTEAFF	TGTGCCAGCAGCTTAGACAGGGTTCGGAACACTGAAGCTTTCTTT
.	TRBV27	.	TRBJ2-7	CASSFGHEQYF	TGTGCCAGCAGTTTCGGTCACGAGCAGTACTTC
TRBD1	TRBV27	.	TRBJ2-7	CASSGDREFSYEQYF	TGTGCCAGCAGTGGGGACAGGGAGTTCTCCTACGAGCAGTACTTC
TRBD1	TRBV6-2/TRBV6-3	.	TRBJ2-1	CASSYSHRGYNEQFF	TGTGCCAGCAGTTACTCGCACAGGGGTTACAATGAGCAGTTCTTC
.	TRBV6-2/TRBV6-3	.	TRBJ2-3	CASSPGGTDTQYF	TGTGCCAGCAGCCCCGGGGGCACAGATACGCAGTATTTT
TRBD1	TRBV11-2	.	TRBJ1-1	CASSRDRAAYTEAFF	TGTGCCAGCAGCCGGGACAGGGCGGCGTACACTGAAGCTTTCTTT
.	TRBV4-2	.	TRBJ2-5	CASSQDRGETQYF	TGTGCCAGCAGCCAGGATAGAGGTGAGACCCAGTACTTC
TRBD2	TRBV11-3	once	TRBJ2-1	CASSGGTSGGPREQFF	TGTGCCAGCAGCGGGGGGACTAGCGGGGGTCCCCGGGAGCAGTTCTTC
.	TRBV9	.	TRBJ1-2	CASSAGGGDGYTF	TGTGCCAGCAGCGCTGGGGGGGGTGATGGCTACACCTTC
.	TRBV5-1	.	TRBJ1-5	CASSLDRASNQPQHF	TGCGCCAGCAGCTTGGACAGGGCAAGCAATCAGCCCCAGCATTTT
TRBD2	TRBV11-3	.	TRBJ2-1	CASSLEGTGGRGRRNEQFF	TGTGCCAGCAGCTTAGAGGGGACGGGGGGTCGAGGGAGAAGAAATGAGCAGTTCTTC
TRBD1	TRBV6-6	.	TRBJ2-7	CASSRDRGLPEIYEQYF	TGTGCCAGCAGTCGGGACAGGGGTCTCCCTGAAATTTACGAGCAGTACTTC
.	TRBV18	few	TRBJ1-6	CASSDRTEGSPLHF	TGTGCCAGCTCAGACAGGACCGAGGGGTCACCCCTCCACTTT
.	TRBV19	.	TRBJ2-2	CASSIQQGDTGELFF	TGTGCCAGTAGTATTCAACAGGGAGACACCGGGGAGCTGTTTTTT
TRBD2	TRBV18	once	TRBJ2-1	CASSPRLAGRYNEQFF	TGTGCCAGCTCCCCAAGACTAGCGGGACGGTACAATGAGCAGTTCTTC
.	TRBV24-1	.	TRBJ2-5	CATSDSGIPQETQYF	TGTGCCACCAGTGATTCCGGGATACCCCAAGAGACCCAGTACTTC
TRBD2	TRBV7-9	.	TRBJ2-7	CASSPPAGGYEQYF	TGTGCCAGCAGCCCCCCGGCCGGGGGGTACGAGCAGTACTTC
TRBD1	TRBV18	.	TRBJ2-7	CASSPGTGENEQYF	TGTGCCAGCTCACCAGGGACAGGGGAAAACGAGCAGTACTTC
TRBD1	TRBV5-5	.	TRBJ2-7	CASSPPGTGRAYEQYF	TGTGCCAGCAGCCCTCCCGGGACAGGGAGGGCCTACGAGCAGTACTTC
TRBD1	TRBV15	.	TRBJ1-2	CATSETGTGNHHGYTF	TGTGCCACCAGCGAGACCGGGACAGGCAACCACCATGGCTACACCTTC